This record looks at one TCR beta chain sequence and its context. Its antigen is not identified. Losses at the gene ends were 1 base for V and 2 bases for J; bases not matched to a gene: 15. This CDR3 contains 19 residues. Germline-derived CDR1 and CDR2 are LGHNA and YNFKEQ. The sample is drawn from a study of cytomegalovirus exposure and HLA in healthy donors. The primer mix had 60 Vbeta and 13 Jbeta primers. Assay used: immunoSEQ multiplex PCR; TCRdb lists only in-frame clones, some missing. The repertoire holds over 150,000 clones, with 75% to 90% as singletons. Broader study findings: Trimming of TCR beta V- and J-genes showed a link, identified in a later analysis, to a missense DCLRE1C variant. Being indistinguishable, some V segments were excluded, TRBV6-2 and TRBV6-3 among them.

This receptor was obtained from a male donor in good health and CMV-seronegative. Sequenced material: PBMCs. This chain joins TRBV4-2 and TRBJ2-5; 8 bases align to TRBD2. CDR3 region: CASSQVFGGAGEDQETQYF. The CDR3 region has the DNA TGTGCCAGCAGCCAAGTTTTTGGCGGAGCGGGGGAAGATCAAGAGACCCAGTACTTC.